These T cell receptor beta chains were read from a single sample in a study of CD8 T cells in ankylosing spondylitis. TCRdb analysed the 5' RACE reads with MiXCR anew, one entry per CDR3 protein. Of around 230,000 distinct CDR3 sequences in the sample, 8% to 9.5% were seen once. The source material was blood, either unsorted or a sorted T cell fraction (not recorded which). The receptors originated from a male donor with ankylosing spondylitis or in good health (not recorded which). Both conserved end residues are part of each CDR3. The D gene is left open where the match is weak. Clone size is stated in some rows and not others, as once, few, many or a class when expanded.

j_gene,len,d_gene,v_gene,abundance,CDR3nt,CDR3aa
TRBJ2-7,14,.,TRBV5-6,many,TGTGCCAGCAGCTTGAGTGGTACAGCTGGCGAGCAGTACTTC,CASSLSGTAGEQYF
TRBJ2-1,11,.,TRBV20-1,many,TGCAGTGCTAGCGGGGACAATGAGCAGTTCTTC,CSASGDNEQFF
TRBJ2-7,12,TRBD1,TRBV10-1,many,TGCGCCAGCAGTGATTCAGGACAGGGGGCGAACTTC,CASSDSGQGANF
TRBJ1-5,17,TRBD1,TRBV7-9,many,TGTGCCAGCAGCTCCGCTGGGACAGGGAGTAGCAATCAGCCCCAGCATTTT,CASSSAGTGSSNQPQHF
TRBJ2-7,12,.,TRBV29-1,many,TGCAGCGTTGGAGGGCGGCACTACGAGCAGTACTTC,CSVGGRHYEQYF
TRBJ1-6,11,.,TRBV20-1,many,TGCAGTGCTAGAGAGGGACAAAAACTCCACTTT,CSAREGQKLHF
TRBJ2-4,15,TRBD1,TRBV7-9,many,TGTGCCAGCAGCTTAGGGACAGGGGCCAAAAACATTCAGTACTTC,CASSLGTGAKNIQYF
TRBJ2-1,14,.,TRBV5-4,many,TGTGCCAGCAGCCCCACTATCCAGGGTACTGAGCAGTTCTTC,CASSPTIQGTEQFF
TRBJ2-7,12,.,TRBV7-2,many,TGTGCCAGCAGCCCCGGCCCCTACGAGCAGTACTTC,CASSPGPYEQYF
TRBJ1-6,17,.,TRBV7-2,many,TGTGCCAGCAGCCCCCCCGGGACAATTACCTATAATTCACCCCTCCACTTT,CASSPPGTITYNSPLHF
TRBJ2-1,16,TRBD2,TRBV6-1,many,TGTGCCAGCAGCAAGACTAGCGGGAGTGGCTACAATGAGCAGTTCTTC,CASSKTSGSGYNEQFF
TRBJ2-2,14,TRBD1,TRBV20-1,many,TGCAGTGCTACGACAGGGCGGAACACCGGGGAGCTGTTTTTT,CSATTGRNTGELFF
TRBJ1-5,15,.,TRBV5-1,few,TGCGCCAGCAGCCCGGGGGGGAGGGCCAATCAGCCCCAGCATTTT,CASSPGGRANQPQHF
TRBJ2-2,16,.,TRBV6-2/TRBV6-3,.,TGTGCCAGCAGTTCCGGACGGAACTATTACACCGGGGAGCTGTTTTTT,CASSSGRNYYTGELFF
TRBJ2-3,11,.,TRBV20-1,many,TGCAGTGCTCGTAAGGGAGATACGCAGTATTTT,CSARKGDTQYF
TRBJ2-3,15,.,TRBV30,many,TGTGCCTGGAGTGGTGGTCAGGGGAATGCAGATACGCAGTATTTT,CAWSGGQGNADTQYF
TRBJ1-5,13,TRBD1,TRBV4-3,many,TGCGCCAGCAGCCCGGGACAGGGTCAGCCCCAGCATTTT,CASSPGQGQPQHF
TRBJ2-3,16,TRBD2,TRBV19,many,TGTGCCAGCCAATCCGGGACTAGCGGGAGGAGAGATACGCAGTATTTT,CASQSGTSGRRDTQYF
TRBJ2-2,14,TRBD1,TRBV20-1,many,TGCAGTGCTAGAGGACAGGGTTGGACCGGGGAGCTGTTTTTT,CSARGQGWTGELFF
TRBJ1-5,17,.,TRBV20-1,.,TGCTGTGCTAGAGATCCATCGGGGCGGGGTTCCAATCAGCCCCAGCATTTT,CCARDPSGRGSNQPQHF
TRBJ1-2,15,.,TRBV6-5,.,TGTGCCAGCAGTTGGAACAGGGATGTTAACTATGGCTACACCTTC,CASSWNRDVNYGYTF
TRBJ1-2,14,TRBD1,TRBV20-1,many,TGCAGTGCTAGGGATGACAGGGCCGACTATGGCTACACCTTC,CSARDDRADYGYTF
TRBJ1-4,15,.,TRBV6-5,few,TGTGCCAGCAGTTACACGACAGGAGGGGATGAAAAACTGTTTTTT,CASSYTTGGDEKLFF